The clone carrying this T cell receptor beta chain has a single count. In germline, CDR1 is MDHEN, CDR2 SYDVKM. Between the trimmed V and J ends, which lost 8 bases and 0 bases, there was a span of 14 bases. There are 15 residues in the CDR3. Methotrexate plus calcineurin inhibitor accompanied controls' myeloablative marrow transplants; sampling was 1 year later. The data were obtained in a study of T cells after posttransplantation cyclophosphamide. Clones were sequenced by immunoSEQ multiplex PCR, and TCRdb holds only the in-frame ones, with some missing. The repertoire includes about 20,000 clones, roughly 90% of them detected once, and 8.2% sits in the top ten.

The sequencing here drew on PBMCs, taken after an allogeneic stem cell transplant with a calcineurin inhibitor and methotrexate. The sequence derives from a female patient aged 50-59 years who received an allogeneic stem cell transplant from an unrelated donor, was CMV-positive, and had chronic GVHD only. Some T cells may originate from the graft donor. The rearrangement joins TRBV28 to TRBJ1-3, with D perhaps TRBD1 (6 bases). The CDR3 DNA reads TGTGCCAGCGGCAGGCAGGGGCCCTCTGGAAACACCATATATTTT. Translated, it gives CASGRQGPSGNTIYF. Full variable domain (remainder filled in from reference TRBV28 and TRBJ1-3): DVKVTQSSRYLVKRTGEKVFLECVQDMDHENMFWYRQDPGLGLRLIYFSYDVKMKEKGDIPEGYSVSREKKERFSLILESASTNQTSMYLCASGRQGPSGNTIYFGEGSWLTVV.